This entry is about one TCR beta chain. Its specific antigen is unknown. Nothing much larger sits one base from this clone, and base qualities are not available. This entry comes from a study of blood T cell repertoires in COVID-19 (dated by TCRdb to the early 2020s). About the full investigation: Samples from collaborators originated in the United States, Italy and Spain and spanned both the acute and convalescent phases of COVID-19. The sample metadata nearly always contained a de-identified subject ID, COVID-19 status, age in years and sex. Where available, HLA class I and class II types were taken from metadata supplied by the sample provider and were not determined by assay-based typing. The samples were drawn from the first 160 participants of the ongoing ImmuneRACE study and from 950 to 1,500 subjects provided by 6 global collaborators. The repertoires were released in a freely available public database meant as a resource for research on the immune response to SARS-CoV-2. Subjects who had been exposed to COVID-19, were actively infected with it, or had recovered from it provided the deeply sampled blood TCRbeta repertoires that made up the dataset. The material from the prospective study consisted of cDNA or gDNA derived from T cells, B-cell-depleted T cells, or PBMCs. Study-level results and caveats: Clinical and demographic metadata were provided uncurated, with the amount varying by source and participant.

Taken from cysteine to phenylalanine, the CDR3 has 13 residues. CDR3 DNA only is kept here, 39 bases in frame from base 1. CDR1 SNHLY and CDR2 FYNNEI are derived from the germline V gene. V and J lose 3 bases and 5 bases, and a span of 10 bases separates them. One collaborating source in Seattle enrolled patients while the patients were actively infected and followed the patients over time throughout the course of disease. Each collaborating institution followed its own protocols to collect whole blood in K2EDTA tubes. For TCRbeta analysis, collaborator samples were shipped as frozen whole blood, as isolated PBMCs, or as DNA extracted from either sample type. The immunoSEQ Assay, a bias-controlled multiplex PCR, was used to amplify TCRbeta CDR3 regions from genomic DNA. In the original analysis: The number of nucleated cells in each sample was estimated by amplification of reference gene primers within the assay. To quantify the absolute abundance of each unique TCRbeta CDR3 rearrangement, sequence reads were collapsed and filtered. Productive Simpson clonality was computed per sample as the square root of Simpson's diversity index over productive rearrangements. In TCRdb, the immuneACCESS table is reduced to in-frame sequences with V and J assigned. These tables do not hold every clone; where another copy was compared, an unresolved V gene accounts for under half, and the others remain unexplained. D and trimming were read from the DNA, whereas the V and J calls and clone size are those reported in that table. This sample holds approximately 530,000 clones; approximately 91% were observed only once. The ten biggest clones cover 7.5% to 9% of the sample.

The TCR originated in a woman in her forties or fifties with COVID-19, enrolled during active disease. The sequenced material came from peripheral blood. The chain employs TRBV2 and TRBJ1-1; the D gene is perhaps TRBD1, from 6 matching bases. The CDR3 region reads CASSEGGRTEAFF. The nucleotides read TGTGCCAGCAGTGAGGGGGGGCGGACTGAAGCTTTCTTT.